These 30 T cell receptor beta chains originate from one sample sequenced in a study of blood T cells in healthy people across ages. Together with a sample-barcoded 5' primer, a J-beta primer mix was included in a second PCR lasting about 7 to 11 cycles. One entry per CDR3 protein results from TCRdb running MiXCR on the 5' RACE reads. This table holds approximately 880,000 distinct CDR3 sequences, about 48% found once. The sample taken for sequencing was blood. These receptors came from a man aged 25-40 years in good health.

In this sample, this clonotype turned up a few times. This chain uses TRBV28 with TRBJ2-7, with D possibly TRBD1 on 5 matching bases. Trimming shortened V by 4 bases and J by 0 bases, and 13 bases separated the two germline ends. This CDR3 spans 15 amino acids. Germline values: CDR1 MDHEN, CDR2 SYDVKM. The CDR3 DNA sequence: TGTGCCAGCAGTTCAGAAGACAGATTCTCCTACGAGCAGTACTTC. Encoded protein: CASSSEDRFSYEQYF.

Many counts were recorded for this clonotype. The rearrangement links TRBV25-1 to TRBJ2-2; 10 positions agree with TRBD1. The CDR3 is made up of 15 amino acids. V was clipped by 8 bases and J by 3 bases; unmatched bases: 6. Germline V CDR1 and CDR2: MGHDK, SYGVNS. The CDR3 DNA sequence: TGTGCCAGCGGAACCGGGACAGGGGACACCGGGGAGCTGTTTTTT. The encoded protein is CASGTGTGDTGELFF.

A word on this clonotype: Relative to the germline gene, one junction end is altered; a read error may explain this. The chain carries TRBV27 and TRBJ2-7, with 7 nucleotides matching TRBD1. The CDR3 contains 17 residues. Germline V lookup: CDR1 MNHEY, CDR2 SMNVEV (reference sequence). The CDR3 loop reads CVSSSLIGRGNSYEQYF. The DNA of the CDR3 is TGTGTCAGCAGTTCTCTTATAGGCAGGGGGAACTCCTACGAGCAGTACTTC.

V is TRBV7-9 and J is TRBJ2-1, with 7 nucleotides matching TRBD1. The J call may not be correct, given that the DNA end is closer to TRBJ2-7. The CDR3 runs to 15 residues. Per germline, CDR1 SEHNR and CDR2 FQNEAQ (reference sequence). The DNA of the CDR3 is TGTGCCAGCACCGAGACAGGGAGCTCCTACAATGAGCAGTACTTC. It encodes CASTETGSSYNEQYF.

The chain uses TRBV20-1 and TRBJ1-1; perhaps TRBD1 as D (5 bases). V lost 3 bases and J lost 2, with 10 bases in between. This CDR3 contains 13 residues. Germline V gene sequence: CDR1 DFQATT, CDR2 SNEGSKA (reference sequence). CDR3 residues: CSARRDANTEAFF. Here the CDR3 DNA reads TGCAGTGCTAGGCGGGACGCTAACACTGAAGCTTTCTTT.

The CDR3 DNA reads TGCAGCGTTGTGGGGGGCCTAGGAGGTGAAGCTTTCTTT. Protein product: CSVVGGLGGEAFF. This sequence joins TRBV29-1 and TRBJ1-1; tentatively, D is TRBD1 (6 bases). CDR3 size: 13 residues. Germline-derived CDR1 and CDR2 are SQVTM and ANQGSEA. V was clipped by 4 bases and J by 7 bases, with 16 bases between them.

The rearrangement uses TRBV12-3 or TRBV12-4 and TRBJ1-1; D perhaps matches TRBD1 (6 bases). Trimming took 7 bases from V and 4 from J, leaving 16 bases between them. This CDR3 contains 14 residues. The CDR3 sequence: CASTRQEASTEAFF. The CDR3 DNA reads as TGTGCCAGCACCCGACAGGAGGCGAGCACTGAAGCTTTCTTT.

The chain couples TRBV27 to TRBJ1-6; 8 bases line up with TRBD1. V was pared by 5 bases and J by 7 bases, with 13 bases of the junction left unmatched. Germline CDR1 reads MNHEY; CDR2 reads SMNVEV (reference sequence). This CDR3 has 17 residues. As DNA, the CDR3 is TGTGCCAGCAGTCCCATCCTCCGGACAGGGTGGAATTCACCCCTCCACTTT. This translates into CASSPILRTGWNSPLHF.

The CDR3 DNA sequence: TGCAGCGTCAAGACAGGGAAGACCTACGAGCAGTACTTC. It codes for CSVKTGKTYEQYF. V gene TRBV29-1 combines with J gene TRBJ2-7, with 7 bases aligning to TRBD1. This CDR3 has 13 amino acids. The V and J ends lost 6 bases and 2 bases, in that order; junction bases with no gene match: 7. In germline, CDR1 is SQVTM, CDR2 ANQGSEA.

This chain uses TRBV7-2 with TRBJ2-1, with a weak D call TRBD1 (6 bases). The CDR3 extends over 17 amino acids. Trimming shortened V by 1 base and J by 0 bases, and 13 bases separated the two germline ends. CDR1 is SGHTA and CDR2 is FQGNSA in the germline V gene. CDR3 in DNA: TGTGCCAGCAGCTTAGTAGGGGGTCATAACTCCTACAATGAGCAGTTCTTC. Its protein is CASSLVGGHNSYNEQFF.

The chain is built from TRBV21-1 and TRBJ2-1. TRBV21-1 is assigned pseudogene status. This CDR3 is 13 amino acids long. The CDR3 nucleotides read TGTGCCAGCAGTCCGTCTGATTTCAATGAGCAGTTCTTC. This codes for CASSPSDFNEQFF.

This chain links TRBV4-1 with TRBJ2-7, with D possibly being TRBD1 (6 bases). Germline V CDR1 and CDR2: MGHRA, YSYEKL. The CDR3 has 16 residues. V was shortened by 1 base and J by 5 bases, with 18 bases between the two germline ends. The CDR3 DNA is TGCGCCAGCAGCCAAGCAGGGCAGGGGAAGATCCACGAGCAGTACTTC. This codes for CASSQAGQGKIHEQYF.

As concerns this clonotype: Germline is not matched at one junction end, which may reflect a read error. The rearrangement joins TRBV18 to TRBJ2-7; tentatively, D is TRBD2 (5 bases). This CDR3 has 16 amino acids. Germline V gives CDR1 KGHSH, CDR2 LQKENI. The CDR3 here is CASPPRNGDSSYEQYF. The CDR3 DNA is TGTGCCAGCCCACCCAGGAACGGGGATAGCTCCTACGAGCAGTACTTC.

This clonotype has only a few counts. This sequence joins TRBV3-1 and TRBJ2-7; tentatively, D is TRBD1 or TRBD2 (6 bases each). The V gene's germline CDR1 is LGHDT and CDR2 YNNKEL (reference sequence). V lost 1 base to trimming and J lost 3 bases, with 13 bases between them. This CDR3 comprises 15 residues. In DNA form, the CDR3 reads TGTGCCAGCAGCCAAGGTTGGGGGGCCCACTACGAGCAGTACTTC. This translates into CASSQGWGAHYEQYF.

On this clonotype: A junction end diverges from the germline sequence, so it may reflect a read error. This chain uses TRBV9 with TRBJ2-5; D is possibly TRBD2 (5 bases). Germline assignment: CDR1 SGDLS and CDR2 YYNGEE. CDR3 length: 16 amino acids. This chain's CDR3 is CARSVGGRQTGETQYF. CDR3 DNA: TGTGCCCGCAGCGTAGGAGGTCGCCAGACGGGGGAGACCCAGTACTTC.

This rearrangement joins TRBV2 to TRBJ2-5; the D gene is possibly TRBD2 (6 bases). The V end lost 5 bases, the J end lost 3 bases, and 10 bases lay between the germline ends. The CDR3 sequence is 13 residues long. CDR1 is SNHLY, CDR2 FYNNEI, per germline. The CDR3 nucleotides are TGTGCCAGCAGTCCCCGGACTAAAGAGACCCAGTACTTC. Translation gives CASSPRTKETQYF.

The chain uses TRBV12-3 or TRBV12-4 and TRBJ2-5; 7 nucleotides match TRBD1. The tail of the sequence fits TRBJ2-7 better, so the J call may be wrong. The CDR3 runs 14 residues. CDR3 sequence reads: CASTRGQSLYEQYF. CDR3 bases: TGTGCCAGCACCAGGGGACAGAGCCTCTACGAGCAGTACTTC.

This clonotype was seen a handful of times. The CDR3 region is CSAREGSTGYTF. CDR3 in DNA: TGCAGTGCTAGAGAAGGTTCGACGGGGTACACCTTC. The rearrangement links TRBV20-1 to TRBJ1-2; D gene ambiguous. Germline V CDR1 and CDR2: DFQATT, SNEGSKA (reference sequence). This CDR3 has 12 amino acids. The V end lost 0 bases, the J end lost 11 bases, and 13 bases lay between the germline ends.

The CDR3 spells CASSRQGASSFTGELFF. CDR3 bases: TGTGCCAGCAGTCGACAGGGGGCGAGCTCTTTCACCGGGGAGCTGTTTTTT. The chain has TRBV28 and TRBJ2-2; 10 bases line up with TRBD1. The CDR3 is 17 residues long. The germline gives CDR1 MDHEN, CDR2 SYDVKM. The ends lost 5 bases at V and 4 bases at J; junction bases unmatched: 10.

This clonotype was recorded a few times. This CDR3 reads CASIAGAFYNEQFF. The CDR3 DNA sequence: TGTGCCAGCATTGCAGGGGCCTTCTACAATGAGCAGTTCTTC. V is TRBV6-6 and J is TRBJ2-1, with D possibly TRBD1 on 6 matching bases. Trimming cost V 7 bases and J 3 bases, with 13 bases left between them. Looked up from germline, CDR1 is MNHNY and CDR2 is SVGAGI (reference sequence). This CDR3 is built from 14 residues.

The CDR3 sequence: CASREAVHTDTQYF. In nucleotides, the CDR3 is TGTGCCAGCAGGGAGGCCGTACACACAGATACGCAGTATTTT. The chain couples TRBV6-1 to TRBJ2-3; D is perhaps TRBD2 (5 bases). Germline V lookup: CDR1 MNHNS, CDR2 SASEGT. The V gene lost 6 bases and the J gene lost 2 bases, with 12 bases spanning the gap. The CDR3 is 14 amino acids.

This chain links TRBV20-1 with TRBJ1-5, with 7 bases matching TRBD1. The V segment lost 1 base and the J segment 5 bases; nucleotides outside the gene matches: 5. The CDR3 consists of 14 residues. CDR1 and CDR2 from the germline V gene are DFQATT and SNEGSKA (reference sequence). DNA of the CDR3: TGCAGTGCTAGAGGGGGGACAGCTCATCAGCCCCAGCATTTT. Its translation is CSARGGTAHQPQHF.

As concerns this clonotype: Relative to the germline gene, one junction end is altered; a read error may explain this. The V gene is TRBV4-2, the J gene TRBJ2-3, with 12 bases that match TRBD2. The CDR3 is 16 amino acids. The germline gives CDR1 LGHNA, CDR2 YNFKEQ. The DNA of the CDR3 is TGTGCCAGCAGCGGGGCTAGCGGGGGGGCCACAGATATGCAGTATTTT. Its protein is CASSGASGGATDMQYF.

The chain employs TRBV4-1 and TRBJ2-5; no definite D call. The CDR3 has 13 amino acids. Trimming removed 1 base from V and 7 bases from J, with 10 bases in between. The germline CDR1 and CDR2 sequences are MGHRA and YSYEKL. In nucleotides, the CDR3 is TGCGCCAGCAGCCAAGCCCCCGGTGGGACCCAGTACTTC. It encodes CASSQAPGGTQYF.

This chain links TRBV6-5 with TRBJ1-4, with D perhaps matching TRBD1 (5 bases). V was shortened by 6 bases and J by 4 bases, with 18 bases between the two germline ends. The CDR3 totals 16 residues. The germline CDR1 and CDR2 sequences are MNHEY and SVGAGI. CDR3 protein: CASRTFKTVINEKLFF. CDR3 nucleotides: TGTGCCAGCAGAACCTTCAAGACAGTGATTAATGAAAAACTGTTTTTT.

The genes are TRBV6-6 and TRBJ1-2; no reliable D call. V lost 2 bases and J lost 8, with 15 bases in between. This CDR3 comprises 14 residues. From germline, CDR1 is MNHNY and CDR2 SVGAGI (reference sequence). The CDR3 DNA reads as TGTGCCAGCAGTTACGAAACTACCTTGGACGGCTACACCTTC. It is translated as CASSYETTLDGYTF.

This clonotype was detected only a few times. The rearrangement uses TRBV5-1 and TRBJ2-3, with D possibly being TRBD1 (6 bases). V shed 7 bases and J shed 0 bases, with 12 bases lying between them. This CDR3 spans 14 amino acids. Germline V lookup: CDR1 SGHRS, CDR2 YFSETQ. The DNA of the CDR3 is TGCGCCAGCGAGGGACACCCTAGCACAGATACGCAGTATTTT. As protein: CASEGHPSTDTQYF.

The chain links TRBV9 to TRBJ2-3, with TRBD1 identical over 9 bases. Per the germline V gene, CDR1 is SGDLS and CDR2 is YYNGEE. The CDR3 runs to 15 residues. With 0 bases clipped from V and 5 bases from J, the junction kept 4 bases outside the gene matches. The CDR3 protein is CASSVGTGAGDTQYF. The CDR3 nucleotides are TGTGCCAGCAGCGTAGGGACAGGGGCGGGAGATACGCAGTATTTT.

The chain recombines TRBV7-9 with TRBJ2-7, with D perhaps assigned TRBD1 or TRBD2 (5 bases each). This CDR3 has 14 residues. Germline assignment: CDR1 SEHNR and CDR2 FQNEAQ (reference sequence). Between the trimmed V and J ends, which lost 2 bases and 7 bases, there was a span of 15 bases. The CDR3 sequence: CASSLSVGTGEQYF. The DNA for the CDR3 is TGTGCCAGCAGCTTATCGGTAGGGACGGGAGAGCAGTACTTC.

The genes are TRBV5-1 and TRBJ2-3; D is possibly TRBD1 (6 bases). CDR1 SGHRS and CDR2 YFSETQ come from the germline V gene. V dropped 4 bases and J dropped 3 bases, with 18 bases sitting between them. The CDR3 consists of 16 residues. For the CDR3, the DNA is TGCGCCAGCAGCAAGGGGGACAACATTTTAACAGATACGCAGTATTTT. Its translation: CASSKGDNILTDTQYF.